These 7 T cell receptor beta chains share one sample of origin, sequenced in a study of blood T cell repertoires in COVID-19. Method: immunoSEQ multiplex PCR; TCRdb's copy keeps in-frame clones and lacks some. The sample records fewer than 150,000 clones, almost 85% being singletons. The specimen sequenced was peripheral blood. The receptors originated from a human donor in a cohort sampled during active COVID-19.

The rearrangement joins TRBV13 to TRBJ2-3; 10 bases line up with TRBD2. The length of the CDR3 is 16 residues. Germline lookup yields CDR1 PRHDT and CDR2 FYEKMQ (reference sequence). Unmatched junction bases numbered 9, after V lost 4 bases and J lost 5 bases. CDR3 nucleotide sequence: TGTGCCAGCAGCTCGCTACTAGCGGGGATGGGAGATACGCAGTATTTT. Amino acids: CASSSLLAGMGDTQYF.

This clone was seen once. V usage is TRBV6-5 and J usage is TRBJ1-2; perhaps TRBD1 as D (5 bases). V was shortened by 6 bases and J by 8 bases, with 10 bases between the two germline ends. Germline V gene data show CDR1 as MNHEY and CDR2 as SVGAGI. This CDR3 is 11 amino acids long. This CDR3 is CASRGVRGYTF. CDR3 sequence (DNA): TGTGCCAGCAGAGGGGTTAGAGGCTACACCTTC.

The V and J genes are TRBV7-9 and TRBJ2-3; the D gene is possibly TRBD2 (6 bases). Looked up from germline, CDR1 is SEHNR and CDR2 is FQNEAQ (reference sequence). The V end lost 5 bases, the J end lost 0 bases, and 12 bases lay between the germline ends. The length of the CDR3 is 15 residues. CDR3 nucleotides: TGTGCCAGCAGCGTCGCGGGGCTTAGCACAGATACGCAGTATTTT. Its protein product is CASSVAGLSTDTQYF. Using reference TRBV7-9 and TRBJ2-3 for the parts outside the CDR3, the full variable domain is DTGVSQNPRHKITKRGQNVTFRCDPISEHNRLYWYRQTLGQGPEFLTYFQNEAQLEKSRLLSDRFSAERPKGSFSTLEIQRTEQGDSAMYLCASSVAGLSTDTQYFGPGTRLTVL.

This chain connects TRBV4-2 to TRBJ2-7; possibly TRBD2 for D (6 bases). The CDR3 loop spans 17 amino acids. Germline CDR1 and CDR2: LGHNA and YNFKEQ. Trimming cost V 0 bases and J 1 base, with 16 bases left between them. The CDR3 coding sequence is TGTGCCAGCAGCCAAGATCAGGGCGGGACTTGGTCCTACGAGCAGTACTTC. The encoded protein is CASSQDQGGTWSYEQYF.

The rearrangement uses TRBV18 and TRBJ1-3; maybe TRBD1 (5 bases). Germline CDR1 and CDR2: KGHSH and LQKENI. The CDR3 spans 14 residues. Trimming removed 8 bases from V and 0 bases from J, with 11 bases in between. In nucleotides, the CDR3 is TGTGCCAGCGCCGTGGACATCTCTGGAAACACCATATATTTT. Its protein is CASAVDISGNTIYF. Using reference TRBV18 and TRBJ1-3 for the parts outside the CDR3, the full variable domain is NAGVMQNPRHLVRRRGQEARLRCSPMKGHSHVYWYRQLPEEGLKFMVYLQKENIIDESGMPKERFSAEFPKEGPSILRIQQVVRGDSAAYFCASAVDISGNTIYFGEGSWLTVV.

The rearrangement links TRBV6-5 to TRBJ1-2; D might be TRBD1 (6 bases). Trimming cost V 2 bases and J 5 bases, with 12 bases left between them. The CDR3 is made up of 14 amino acids. Germline CDR1 and CDR2: MNHEY and SVGAGI. DNA for the CDR3: TGTGCCAGCAGTTACAGGGGGTCTGGGTATGGCTACACCTTC. Its protein is CASSYRGSGYGYTF.

The V gene is TRBV10-3, the J gene TRBJ1-2; D may be TRBD1 (5 bases). The germline CDR1 and CDR2 sequences are ENHRY and SYGVKD. This CDR3 is built from 13 residues. Trimming stripped 4 bases from V and 8 bases from J, with 14 bases between. CDR3 amino acids: CAISAADTDGYTF. The CDR3 DNA is TGTGCCATCAGTGCCGCGGACACGGACGGCTACACCTTC.